This entry describes one T cell receptor (beta chain). These data are taken from a study of blood T cell repertoires in COVID-19. Study at large: Samples of COVID-19 (acute and convalescent) were obtained from the United States, Italy and Spain.

The data were produced by immunoSEQ multiplex PCR, yet TCRdb's version contains in-frame clones alone and is incomplete. The sample contains 70,000 to 85,000 clones, under 95% of which appear only once. V trimming: 1 base; J trimming: 2 bases; junction bases outside the gene matches: 10. This CDR3 region has 17 residues. CDR1 and CDR2 (germline): SGHNT, YYREEE (reference sequence). This clonotype originated in a woman in her sixties with active COVID-19. The V and J genes are TRBV5-4 and TRBJ2-3; 7 bases line up with TRBD2. Sequenced sample: peripheral blood. CDR3 sequence: CASSLISQAGFTDTQYF. The CDR3, as DNA: TGTGCCAGCAGCTTGATTTCGCAAGCGGGATTCACAGATACGCAGTATTTT.